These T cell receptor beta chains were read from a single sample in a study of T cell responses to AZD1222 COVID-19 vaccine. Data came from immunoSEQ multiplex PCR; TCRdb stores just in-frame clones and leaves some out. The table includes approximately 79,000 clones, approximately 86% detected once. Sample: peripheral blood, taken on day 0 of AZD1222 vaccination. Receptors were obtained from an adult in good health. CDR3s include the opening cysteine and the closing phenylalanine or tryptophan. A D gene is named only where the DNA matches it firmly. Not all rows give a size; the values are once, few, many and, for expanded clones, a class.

CDR3 DNA: TGTGCCAGTACTAGCGGGAGGACGGGGGGAAATGAGCAGTTCTTC; CDR3 protein: CASTSGRTGGNEQFF; clone size: few; J gene: TRBJ2-1; V gene: TRBV19; D gene: TRBD2
CDR3 DNA: TGTGCCAGTAGTCCCCCGGGAGTAAATCAGCCCCAGCATTTT; CDR3 protein: CASSPPGVNQPQHF; clone size: NA; J gene: TRBJ1-5; V gene: TRBV19; D gene: NA
CDR3 DNA: TGTGCCAGCAGTCCCGGACAGGGCAACTATGGCTACACCTTC; CDR3 protein: CASSPGQGNYGYTF; clone size: NA; J gene: TRBJ1-2; V gene: TRBV7-6; D gene: TRBD1
CDR3 DNA: TGCGCCAGCAGCTCGCCTGGGGGACAGAGGGAGACCCAGTACTTC; CDR3 protein: CASSSPGGQRETQYF; clone size: NA; J gene: TRBJ2-5; V gene: TRBV5-1; D gene: TRBD1
CDR3 DNA: TGTGCCAGCAGCCAAGATGCGGCGACAGGGTCAAATGAAAAACTGTTTTTT; CDR3 protein: CASSQDAATGSNEKLFF; clone size: NA; J gene: TRBJ1-4; V gene: TRBV4-2; D gene: TRBD1
CDR3 DNA: TGTGCCTGGGGCGGGCGGGACGAGCAGTACTTC; CDR3 protein: CAWGGRDEQYF; clone size: NA; J gene: TRBJ2-7; V gene: TRBV30; D gene: NA
CDR3 DNA: TGTGCCAGCAGCGTCTCTCGGCAGGCGGTCTATGGCTACACCTTC; CDR3 protein: CASSVSRQAVYGYTF; clone size: NA; J gene: TRBJ1-2; V gene: TRBV3-1/TRBV3-2; D gene: NA
CDR3 DNA: TGTGCCAGCAGTCCACAGGGTCACACCGGGGAGCTGTTTTTT; CDR3 protein: CASSPQGHTGELFF; clone size: once; J gene: TRBJ2-2; V gene: TRBV6-5; D gene: NA
CDR3 DNA: TGCGCCAGCAGCCAAGATACCACGGACCATGAAGCTTTCTTT; CDR3 protein: CASSQDTTDHEAFF; clone size: NA; J gene: TRBJ1-1; V gene: TRBV4-1; D gene: NA
CDR3 DNA: TGTGCCAGCAGCTTAGCGTCAGGGGCAAATCAGCCCCAGCATTTT; CDR3 protein: CASSLASGANQPQHF; clone size: NA; J gene: TRBJ1-5; V gene: TRBV7-2; D gene: NA
CDR3 DNA: TGCGCCAGCAGCTTGGGGGCAGCAGGGGCCAACGTCCTGACTTTC; CDR3 protein: CASSLGAAGANVLTF; clone size: NA; J gene: TRBJ2-6; V gene: TRBV5-1; D gene: NA
CDR3 DNA: TGCAGTGCTCGACTATCAGAGACCCAGTACTTC; CDR3 protein: CSARLSETQYF; clone size: few; J gene: TRBJ2-5; V gene: TRBV20-1; D gene: NA
CDR3 DNA: TGTGCCAGCAGTGTGAGGGGCCCGGGTGCGGTGGGGACAGATACGCAGTATTTT; CDR3 protein: CASSVRGPGAVGTDTQYF; clone size: NA; J gene: TRBJ2-3; V gene: TRBV2; D gene: NA
CDR3 DNA: TGTGCCAGCAGTCCGCCCGGGTCCTACAATGAGCAGTTCTTC; CDR3 protein: CASSPPGSYNEQFF; clone size: NA; J gene: TRBJ2-1; V gene: TRBV27; D gene: NA
CDR3 DNA: TGTGCCAGCAGCTGGACAGGGGGCGACTATGGCTACACCTTC; CDR3 protein: CASSWTGGDYGYTF; clone size: NA; J gene: TRBJ1-2; V gene: TRBV2; D gene: TRBD1
CDR3 DNA: TGCGCCAGCAGCAGAGACAAGGACTTACCCCTCCACTTT; CDR3 protein: CASSRDKDLPLHF; clone size: NA; J gene: TRBJ1-6; V gene: TRBV4-3; D gene: NA
CDR3 DNA: TGTGCCACCGGACTAGCGGGACCCACAGATACGCAGTATTTT; CDR3 protein: CATGLAGPTDTQYF; clone size: NA; J gene: TRBJ2-3; V gene: TRBV6-5; D gene: TRBD2
CDR3 DNA: TGTGCCAGTAGTATCGGGGACAGGGGCACAGATACGCAGTATTTT; CDR3 protein: CASSIGDRGTDTQYF; clone size: once; J gene: TRBJ2-3; V gene: TRBV19; D gene: TRBD1
CDR3 DNA: TGCGCCAGCAGCGTTAGCGGGGCCTATAATGAGCAGTTCTTC; CDR3 protein: CASSVSGAYNEQFF; clone size: NA; J gene: TRBJ2-1; V gene: TRBV5-1; D gene: TRBD2
CDR3 DNA: TGTGCCACCAGCAACCAAGGGGGGAGCGGGGAGACCCAGTACTTC; CDR3 protein: CATSNQGGSGETQYF; clone size: NA; J gene: TRBJ2-5; V gene: TRBV24-1; D gene: NA
CDR3 DNA: TGTGCCAGCAGAGCGGCGGGACAGACGAACACCGGGGAGCTGTTTTTT; CDR3 protein: CASRAAGQTNTGELFF; clone size: few; J gene: TRBJ2-2; V gene: TRBV13; D gene: NA
CDR3 DNA: TGTGCCACCAGAGGACTAGCGGACCCTCAGCAGTTCTTC; CDR3 protein: CATRGLADPQQFF; clone size: NA; J gene: TRBJ2-1; V gene: TRBV24-1; D gene: TRBD2
CDR3 DNA: TGTGCCAGTAAAAGGAACACTGAAGCTTTCTTT; CDR3 protein: CASKRNTEAFF; clone size: NA; J gene: TRBJ1-1; V gene: TRBV19; D gene: NA
CDR3 DNA: TGCGCCAGCAGGTTGGGACAGATTAACTATGGCTACACCTTC; CDR3 protein: CASRLGQINYGYTF; clone size: NA; J gene: TRBJ1-2; V gene: TRBV10-2; D gene: TRBD1
CDR3 DNA: TGTGCCAGCAGTTTCAAAATTGCAGGGATTATCACCTTC; CDR3 protein: CASSFKIAGIITF; clone size: NA; J gene: TRBJ1-2; V gene: TRBV12-3/TRBV12-4; D gene: NA
CDR3 DNA: TGTGCCAGCAGCTTGCTGGAGCACACTGAAGCTTTCTTT; CDR3 protein: CASSLLEHTEAFF; clone size: NA; J gene: TRBJ1-1; V gene: TRBV5-4; D gene: NA
CDR3 DNA: TGTGCCAGCAGCGTAAGCGGGGTTAGCACAGATACGCAGTATTTT; CDR3 protein: CASSVSGVSTDTQYF; clone size: NA; J gene: TRBJ2-3; V gene: TRBV9; D gene: TRBD2
CDR3 DNA: TGTGCCAGCAGTGAAATGAGGTACGAGCAGTACTTC; CDR3 protein: CASSEMRYEQYF; clone size: NA; J gene: TRBJ2-7; V gene: TRBV6-1; D gene: NA
CDR3 DNA: TGTGCCAGCAGCAAACGGACTAGCGGTAGCACAGATACGCAGTATTTT; CDR3 protein: CASSKRTSGSTDTQYF; clone size: NA; J gene: TRBJ2-3; V gene: TRBV3-1/TRBV3-2; D gene: TRBD2
CDR3 DNA: TGTGCCAGCAGTACGGAGTCCAGGGGGCAAGAGACCCAGTACTTC; CDR3 protein: CASSTESRGQETQYF; clone size: NA; J gene: TRBJ2-5; V gene: TRBV6-6; D gene: TRBD1
CDR3 DNA: TGTGCCAGCACCCTTAATGAAAAACTGTTTTTT; CDR3 protein: CASTLNEKLFF; clone size: NA; J gene: TRBJ1-4; V gene: TRBV28; D gene: NA